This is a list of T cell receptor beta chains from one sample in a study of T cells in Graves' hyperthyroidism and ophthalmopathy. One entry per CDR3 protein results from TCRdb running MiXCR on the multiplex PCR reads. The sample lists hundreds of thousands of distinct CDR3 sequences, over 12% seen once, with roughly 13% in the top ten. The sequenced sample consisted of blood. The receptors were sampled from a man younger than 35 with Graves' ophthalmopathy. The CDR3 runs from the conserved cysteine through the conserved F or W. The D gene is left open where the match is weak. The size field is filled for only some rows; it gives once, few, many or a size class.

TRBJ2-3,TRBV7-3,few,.,TGTGCCAGCAGCCCCTCGGGAGTAGATACGCAGTATTTT,CASSPSGVDTQYF
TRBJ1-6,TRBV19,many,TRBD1,TGTGCCAGTAGTGACAGGGCTCAGTCACCCCTCCACTTT,CASSDRAQSPLHF
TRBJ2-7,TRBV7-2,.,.,TGTGCCAGCAGCTTATGGGGGGATGGCTCCTACGAGCAGTACTTC,CASSLWGDGSYEQYF
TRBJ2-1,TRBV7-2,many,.,TGTGCCAGCAGCTTTACGCAGGGGGGTTACAATGAGCAGTTCTTC,CASSFTQGGYNEQFF
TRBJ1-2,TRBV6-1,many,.,TGTGCCAGCAGTTCCTCCGGCTATGATGGCTACACCTTC,CASSSSGYDGYTF
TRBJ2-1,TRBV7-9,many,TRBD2,TGTGCCAGCAGCTTAGTAAAGGGACTAGCGGGAGACATTTCCTACAATGAGCAGTTCTTC,CASSLVKGLAGDISYNEQFF
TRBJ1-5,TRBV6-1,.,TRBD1,TGTGCCAGCAGTGGCCGACAGGGGAGTCAGCCCCAGCATTTT,CASSGRQGSQPQHF
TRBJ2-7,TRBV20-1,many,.,TGCAGTGCCCCGGACTTGGACGAGCAGTACTTC,CSAPDLDEQYF
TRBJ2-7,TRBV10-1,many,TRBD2,TGCGCCAGCAGGGGGACTAGCAGAGCCTACGAGCAGTACTTC,CASRGTSRAYEQYF
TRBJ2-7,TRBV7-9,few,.,TGTGCCAGCAGCTCCCCGAAGGTAGGGGGGTGGCACGAGCAGTACTTC,CASSSPKVGGWHEQYF
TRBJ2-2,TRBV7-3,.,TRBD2,TGTGCCAGCAGCCCGGGACTAGCGGGAGTCACCGGGGAGCTGTTTTTT,CASSPGLAGVTGELFF
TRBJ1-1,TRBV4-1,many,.,TGCGCCAGCAGCCAAGGGACCGGGACTGAAGCTTTCTTT,CASSQGTGTEAFF
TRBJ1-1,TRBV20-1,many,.,TGCAGTGCTAGCTGGCAGGACCCACGGTGGAACACTGAAGCTTTCTTT,CSASWQDPRWNTEAFF
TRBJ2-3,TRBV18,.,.,TGTGCCAGCTCACCAAACGTCCGGGGGAGCACAGATACGCAGTATTTT,CASSPNVRGSTDTQYF
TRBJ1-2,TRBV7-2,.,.,TGTGCCAGCAGCGGCTTGACAGGCCCCCTGGGCGGCTACACCTTC,CASSGLTGPLGGYTF
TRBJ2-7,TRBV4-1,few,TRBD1,TGCGCCAGCAGCCAAAGCCGGGACAGCCAGTACGAGCAGTACTTC,CASSQSRDSQYEQYF
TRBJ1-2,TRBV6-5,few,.,TGTGCCAGCAGTTACTCGAAAGGGGTACATGGCTACACCTTC,CASSYSKGVHGYTF
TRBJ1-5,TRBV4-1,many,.,TGCGCCAGCAGCCAAGAGCAGGGGAGTTTGCAGCCCCAGCATTTT,CASSQEQGSLQPQHF
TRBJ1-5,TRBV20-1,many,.,TGCAGTGCTAGAGATATGAGACAGAGCAATCAGCCCCAGCATTTT,CSARDMRQSNQPQHF
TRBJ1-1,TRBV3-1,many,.,TGTGCCAGCAGCCAAGATTGGGGTTCTGGCACTGAAGCTTTCTTT,CASSQDWGSGTEAFF
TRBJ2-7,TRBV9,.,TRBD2,TGTGCCAGCAGTCCGGGACTAGGATACGAGCAGTACTTC,CASSPGLGYEQYF
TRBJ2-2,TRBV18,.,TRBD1,TGTGCCAGCCGGGACAGGGTCGGCGGGGAGCTGTTTTTT,CASRDRVGGELFF
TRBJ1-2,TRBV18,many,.,TGTGCCAGCTCACCAGGGGGCCGGTATGGCTACACCTTC,CASSPGGRYGYTF
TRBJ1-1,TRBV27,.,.,TGTGCCACCAAGTCGTACATGAACACTGAAGCTTTCTTT,CATKSYMNTEAFF
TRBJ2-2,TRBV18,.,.,TGTGCCAGCTCACCCCTGGACCTGAACACCGGGGAGCTGTTTTTT,CASSPLDLNTGELFF
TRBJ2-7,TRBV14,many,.,TGTGCCAGCAGCCAGCGACGATGGGTGCCGGTCTACGAGCAGTACTTC,CASSQRRWVPVYEQYF
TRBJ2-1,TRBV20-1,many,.,TGCAGTGCCGAAGGGTCATTGGCCAATGAGCAGTTCTTC,CSAEGSLANEQFF